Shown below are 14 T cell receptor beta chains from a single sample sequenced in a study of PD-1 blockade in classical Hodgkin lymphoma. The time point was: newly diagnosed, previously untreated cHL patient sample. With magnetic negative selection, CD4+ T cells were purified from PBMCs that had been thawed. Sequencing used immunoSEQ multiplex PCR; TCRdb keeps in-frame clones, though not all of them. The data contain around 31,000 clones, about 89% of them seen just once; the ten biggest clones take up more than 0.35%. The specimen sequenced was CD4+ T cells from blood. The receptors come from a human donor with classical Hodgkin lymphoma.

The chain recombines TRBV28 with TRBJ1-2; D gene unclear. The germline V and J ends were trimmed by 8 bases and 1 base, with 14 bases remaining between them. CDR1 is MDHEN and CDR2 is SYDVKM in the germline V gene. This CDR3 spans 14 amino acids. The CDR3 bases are TGTGCCAGCGTGGAATCCCGGGGTAACTATGGCTACACCTTC. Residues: CASVESRGNYGYTF.

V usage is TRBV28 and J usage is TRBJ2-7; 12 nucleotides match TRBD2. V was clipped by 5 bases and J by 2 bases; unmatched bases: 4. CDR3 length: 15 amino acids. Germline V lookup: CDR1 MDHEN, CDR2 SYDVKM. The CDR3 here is CASSPPSGRAYEQYF. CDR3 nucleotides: TGTGCCAGCAGTCCTCCTAGCGGGAGGGCCTACGAGCAGTACTTC.

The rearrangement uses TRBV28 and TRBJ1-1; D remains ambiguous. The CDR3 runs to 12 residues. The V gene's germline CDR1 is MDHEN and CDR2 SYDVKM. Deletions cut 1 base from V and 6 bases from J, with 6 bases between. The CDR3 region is CASSLFSAEAFF. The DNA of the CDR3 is TGTGCCAGCAGTTTATTTTCAGCTGAAGCTTTCTTT.

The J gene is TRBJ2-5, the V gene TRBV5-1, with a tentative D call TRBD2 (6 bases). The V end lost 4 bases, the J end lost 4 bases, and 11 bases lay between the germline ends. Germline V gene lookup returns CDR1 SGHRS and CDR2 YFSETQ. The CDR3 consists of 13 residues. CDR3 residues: CASSPLGGETQYF. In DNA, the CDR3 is TGCGCCAGCAGCCCCCTGGGAGGAGAGACCCAGTACTTC.

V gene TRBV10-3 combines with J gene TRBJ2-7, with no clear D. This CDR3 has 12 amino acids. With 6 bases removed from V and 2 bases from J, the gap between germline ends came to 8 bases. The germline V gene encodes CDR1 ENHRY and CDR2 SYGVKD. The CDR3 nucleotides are TGTGCCATCAGAAGCGAAACCTACGAGCAGTACTTC. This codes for CAIRSETYEQYF.

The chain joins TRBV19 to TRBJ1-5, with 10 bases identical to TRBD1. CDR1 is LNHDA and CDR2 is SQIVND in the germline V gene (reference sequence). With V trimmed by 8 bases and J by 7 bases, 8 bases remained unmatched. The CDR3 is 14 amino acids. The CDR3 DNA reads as TGTGCCAGTGTTGACAGGGGGCTTGGACAGCCCCAGCATTTT. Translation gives CASVDRGLGQPQHF.

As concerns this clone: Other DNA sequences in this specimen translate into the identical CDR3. The CDR3 DNA reads TGCGCCAGCAGCGGCGGGACTAGCGGGAGATACGAGCAGTACTTC. This translates into CASSGGTSGRYEQYF. V is TRBV5-1 and J is TRBJ2-7, with TRBD2 matching 14 bases. This CDR3 has 15 amino acids. Germline V lookup: CDR1 SGHRS, CDR2 YFSETQ. After removal of 4 bases from V and 4 bases from J, the junction contained 4 bases not matched to a gene.

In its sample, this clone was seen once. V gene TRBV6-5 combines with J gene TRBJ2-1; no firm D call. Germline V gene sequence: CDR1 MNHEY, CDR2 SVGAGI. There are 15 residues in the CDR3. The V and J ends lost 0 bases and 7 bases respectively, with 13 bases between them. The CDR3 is CASSYSIVSLNEQFF. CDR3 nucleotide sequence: TGTGCCAGCAGTTACTCGATTGTTTCACTGAATGAGCAGTTCTTC.

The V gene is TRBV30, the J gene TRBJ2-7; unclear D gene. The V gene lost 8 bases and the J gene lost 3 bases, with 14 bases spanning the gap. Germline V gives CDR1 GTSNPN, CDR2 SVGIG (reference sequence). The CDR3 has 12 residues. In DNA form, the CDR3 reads TGTGCCCGGACGGACGGGCTCTACGAGCAGTACTTC. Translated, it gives CARTDGLYEQYF.

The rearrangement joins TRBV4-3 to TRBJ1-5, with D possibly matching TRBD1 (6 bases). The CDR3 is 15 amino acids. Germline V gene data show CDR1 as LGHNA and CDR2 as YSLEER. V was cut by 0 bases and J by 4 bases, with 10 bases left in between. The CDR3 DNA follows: TGCGCCAGCAGCCAAGAGGGACAAGCTAATCAGCCCCAGCATTTT. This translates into CASSQEGQANQPQHF.

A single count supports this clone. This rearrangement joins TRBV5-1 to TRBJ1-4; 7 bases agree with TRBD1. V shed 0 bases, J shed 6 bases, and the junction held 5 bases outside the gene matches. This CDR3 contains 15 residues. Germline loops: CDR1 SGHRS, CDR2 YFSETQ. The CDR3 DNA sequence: TGCGCCAGCAGCTTGGATACAGGGGTAGATGAAAAACTGTTTTTT. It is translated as CASSLDTGVDEKLFF.

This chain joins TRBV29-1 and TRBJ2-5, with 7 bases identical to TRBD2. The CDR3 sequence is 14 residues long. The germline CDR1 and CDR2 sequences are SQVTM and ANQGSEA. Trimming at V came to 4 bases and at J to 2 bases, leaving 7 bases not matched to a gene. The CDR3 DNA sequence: TGCAGCGTTGCTCGCGGGAGCAATCAAGAGACCCAGTACTTC. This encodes CSVARGSNQETQYF.

The DNA of the CDR3 is TGTGCCAGTAGTCCGGGGGTTAGCGGGAGGGGCTCTGGGGCCAACGTCCTGACTTTC. Residues: CASSPGVSGRGSGANVLTF. The chain recombines TRBV19 with TRBJ2-6; 11 positions match TRBD2. CDR3 length equals 19 residues. Germline CDR1 and CDR2: LNHDA and SQIVND (reference sequence). V shed 5 bases, J shed 0 bases, and the junction held 9 bases outside the gene matches.

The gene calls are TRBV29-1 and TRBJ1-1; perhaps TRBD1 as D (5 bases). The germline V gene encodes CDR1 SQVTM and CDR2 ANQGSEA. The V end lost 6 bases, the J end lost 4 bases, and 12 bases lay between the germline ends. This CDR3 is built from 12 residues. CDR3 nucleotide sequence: TGCAGCGTCGGCAGGGTGGGCACTGAAGCTTTCTTT. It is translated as CSVGRVGTEAFF.